These 23 T cell receptor beta chains share one sample of origin, sequenced in a study of blood T cell repertoires in COVID-19. Here immunoSEQ multiplex PCR was the method, and the copy in TCRdb shows in-frame clones only, minus some. The table has roughly 120,000 clones, roughly 80% seen once; the top ten hold 6%. Input material: peripheral blood. These TCRs come from an older man with COVID-19, enrolled during active disease.

This clone was picked up a small number of times. This chain joins TRBV7-6 and TRBJ2-1; 9 bases match TRBD2. In germline, CDR1 is SGHVS, CDR2 FNYEAQ. After removal of 4 bases from V and 10 bases from J, the junction contained 11 bases not matched to a gene. The CDR3 consists of 15 residues. CDR3 sequence reads: CASSYGLAGPREQFF. CDR3 nucleotides: TGTGCCAGCAGCTACGGGCTAGCGGGACCCCGGGAGCAGTTCTTC.

V usage is TRBV19 and J usage is TRBJ2-1; 12 nucleotides align to TRBD2. Germline V gene sequence: CDR1 LNHDA, CDR2 SQIVND (reference sequence). V trimming: 6 bases; J trimming: 6 bases; junction bases outside the gene matches: 6. This CDR3 comprises 15 residues. This CDR3 is CASRAGLAGTNEQFF. The CDR3 coding sequence is TGTGCCAGTAGGGCCGGACTAGCGGGAACCAATGAGCAGTTCTTC.

This clone has a handful of counts. V gene TRBV28 combines with J gene TRBJ2-6; D remains ambiguous. CDR1 and CDR2 (germline): MDHEN, SYDVKM. Trimming left V 8 bases short and J 2 bases short, with 13 bases between. This CDR3 is 15 amino acids long. CDR3 in amino acids: CASGPGETGANVLTF. The CDR3 region has the DNA TGTGCCAGCGGCCCTGGAGAGACTGGGGCCAACGTCCTGACTTTC.

This clone has more than one count but fewer than ten. The rearrangement links TRBV7-2 to TRBJ1-2; D gene ambiguous. Germline CDR1 SGHTA, CDR2 FQGNSA. V lost 3 bases, J lost 8 bases, and 13 bases lay in between. The CDR3 spans 13 residues. As DNA, the CDR3 is TGTGCCAGCAGCTTTAGCGGGCGAGAAGGCTACACCTTC. As protein: CASSFSGREGYTF. The variable domain in full, completed from reference TRBV7-2 and TRBJ1-2, reads GAGVSQSPSNKVTEKGKDVELRCDPISGHTALYWYRQSLGQGLEFLIYFQGNSAPDKSGLPSDRFSAERTGGSVSTLTIQRTQQEDSAVYLCASSFSGREGYTFGSGTRLTVV.

The V and J genes are TRBV6-5 and TRBJ1-4, with D tentatively TRBD1 (6 bases). V gave up 6 bases and J gave up 3 bases, with 14 bases separating them. CDR3 size: 15 residues. CDR1 is MNHEY, CDR2 SVGAGI, per germline. The CDR3 DNA reads as TGTGCCAGCAGGCTAGGGGGGGGCTCTAATGAAAAACTGTTTTTT. Its translation: CASRLGGGSNEKLFF.

Only one count was recorded for this clone. The chain combines TRBV30 with TRBJ1-2, with unresolved D. There are 13 residues in the CDR3. Germline CDR1 reads GTSNPN; CDR2 reads SVGIG (reference sequence). V was clipped by 0 bases and J by 4 bases, with 9 bases between them. CDR3 residues: CAWSVESSYGYTF. CDR3 DNA sequence: TGTGCCTGGAGTGTAGAGTCCTCCTATGGCTACACCTTC.

V gene TRBV10-2 combines with J gene TRBJ2-7, with 7 bases lining up with TRBD1. The CDR3 spans 15 residues. The germline V gene encodes CDR1 WSHSY and CDR2 SAAADI. Trimming at V came to 2 bases and at J to 2 bases, leaving 6 bases not matched to a gene. The CDR3 nucleotides read TGCGCCAGCAGTGAGCCCCGACAGGGAACCTACGAGCAGTACTTC. This gives the protein CASSEPRQGTYEQYF.

The gene calls are TRBV24-1 and TRBJ1-2; TRBD1 agrees at 8 bases. CDR1 and CDR2 (germline): KGHDR, SFDVKD. J gave up 8 bases and V 4 bases, and 5 bases lay outside the gene matches. This CDR3 comprises 13 residues. The CDR3 loop reads CATSDAGGSGYTF. For the CDR3, the DNA is TGTGCCACCAGTGACGCAGGGGGCTCGGGCTACACCTTC.

This clone occurred a few times. A read error may produce the germline difference seen at one junction end. The CDR3 region is CASSRPGQFSSEF. DNA for the CDR3: TGTGCCAGCAGCCGACCTGGACAGTTCAGCTCCGAGTTC. The chain joins TRBV5-4 to TRBJ1-2; perhaps TRBD1 as D (6 bases). Germline-derived CDR1 and CDR2 are SGHNT and YYREEE (reference sequence). This CDR3 spans 13 amino acids.

V gene TRBV2 combines with J gene TRBJ1-6; 8 bases match TRBD1. Trimming at V came to 6 bases and at J to 0 bases, leaving 4 bases not matched to a gene. This CDR3 comprises 16 residues. Looked up from germline, CDR1 is SNHLY and CDR2 is FYNNEI. CDR3 in DNA: TGTGCCAGCAGGGACAGGGTTGGCTCCTATAATTCACCCCTCCACTTT. This encodes CASRDRVGSYNSPLHF.

The chain couples TRBV28 to TRBJ2-1; TRBD2 matches at 13 bases. V was clipped by 1 base and J by 6 bases; unmatched bases: 12. Per the germline V gene, CDR1 is MDHEN and CDR2 is SYDVKM. The CDR3 has 19 residues. In DNA form, the CDR3 reads TGTGCCAGCAGTTTATCCACGGGACTAGCGGGGCTGCGAAGCAATGAGCAGTTCTTC. This gives the protein CASSLSTGLAGLRSNEQFF.

J is TRBJ2-1 and V is TRBV18; D possibly corresponds to TRBD1 (5 bases). Germline V gene sequence: CDR1 KGHSH, CDR2 LQKENI. The V end was cut by 3 bases, the J end by 4 bases, with 13 bases between. The CDR3 loop spans 15 amino acids. The CDR3 DNA is TGTGCCAGCTCACCTTCCAGGGTTGGGTACAATGAGCAGTTCTTC. Translated: CASSPSRVGYNEQFF.

This chain uses TRBV28 with TRBJ1-1, with unresolved D. Germline assignment: CDR1 MDHEN and CDR2 SYDVKM. The CDR3 loop spans 12 amino acids. Between the trimmed V and J ends, which lost 5 bases and 6 bases, there was a span of 10 bases. CDR3 coding DNA: TGTGCCAGCAGTGTTGAGAGGCCTGAAGCTTTCTTT. This encodes CASSVERPEAFF.

The V gene is TRBV30, the J gene TRBJ1-3; D gene ambiguous. The germline CDR1 and CDR2 sequences are GTSNPN and SVGIG (reference sequence). Trimming pared 2 bases from V and 10 bases from J, leaving 9 bases between. This CDR3 region has 11 residues. The CDR3 DNA sequence: TGTGCCTGGAGTCCACTTGGTACCATATATTTT. Encoded protein: CAWSPLGTIYF.

This chain joins TRBV15 and TRBJ2-7, with 13 bases fitting TRBD2. Germline V lookup: CDR1 LNHNV, CDR2 YYDKDF (reference sequence). Unmatched junction bases numbered 10, after V lost 3 bases and J lost 2 bases. The CDR3 consists of 18 residues. CDR3 sequence (DNA): TGTGCCACCAGCAGGATGGGGCCCGGGACTAGCGGGACCTACGAGCAGTACTTC. It specifies CATSRMGPGTSGTYEQYF. The full variable domain, with the rest looked up from reference TRBV15 and TRBJ2-7, is DAMVIQNPRYQVTQFGKPVTLSCSQTLNHNVMYWYQQKSSQAPKLLFHYYDKDFNNEADTPDNFQSRRPNTSFCFLDIRSPGLGDTAMYLCATSRMGPGTSGTYEQYFGPGTRLTVT.

This clone has only one observation. The J gene is TRBJ2-1, the V gene TRBV4-3, with 11 positions matching TRBD2. The junction had 6 bases not matched to a gene; V was cut back by 4 bases and J by 4 bases. CDR1 LGHNA and CDR2 YSLEER come from the germline V gene. CDR3 size: 16 residues. For the CDR3, the DNA is TGCGCCAGCAGCCGGACTAGACTAGCGGGATACAATGAGCAGTTCTTC. As protein: CASSRTRLAGYNEQFF.

The rearrangement links TRBV9 to TRBJ2-5; TRBD2 aligns across 7 bases. This CDR3 comprises 17 residues. The V and J ends lost 4 bases and 5 bases, in that order; junction bases with no gene match: 17. Germline V CDR1 and CDR2: SGDLS, YYNGEE. CDR3 bases: TGTGCCAGCAGCCTAGCCCTGGCGGGAGTTGAAGTTGAGACCCAGTACTTC. Protein product: CASSLALAGVEVETQYF.

The genes are TRBV6-2 or TRBV6-3 and TRBJ2-4; the match to TRBD1 covers 9 bases. With V trimmed by 2 bases and J by 8 bases, 4 bases remained unmatched. Germline CDR1 and CDR2: MNHEY and SVGEGT. The CDR3 length is 14 residues. The CDR3 protein is CASSYGDRGDIQYF. For the CDR3, the DNA is TGTGCCAGCAGTTACGGTGACAGGGGGGACATTCAGTACTTC.

The chain couples TRBV28 to TRBJ2-1, with 7 positions matching TRBD2. The germline gives CDR1 MDHEN, CDR2 SYDVKM. V was clipped by 6 bases and J by 7 bases; unmatched bases: 6. There are 13 residues in the CDR3. In DNA, the CDR3 is TGTGCCAGCAGGGGGGGGGACCGGAATGAGCAGTTCTTC. This gives the protein CASRGGDRNEQFF.

This clone showed up just a few times. The chain carries TRBV18 and TRBJ1-2, with TRBD1 matching 7 bases. Looked up from germline, CDR1 is KGHSH and CDR2 is LQKENI. The junction had 0 bases not matched to a gene; V was cut back by 3 bases and J by 2 bases. The CDR3 runs to 13 residues. The CDR3 sequence: CASSPGQNYGYTF. In DNA form, the CDR3 reads TGTGCCAGCTCACCGGGACAGAACTATGGCTACACCTTC.

J is TRBJ2-5 and V is TRBV27; TRBD1 matches at 7 bases. CDR3 size: 16 residues. The germline gives CDR1 MNHEY, CDR2 SMNVEV (reference sequence). Trimming at V came to 5 bases and at J to 4 bases, leaving 13 bases not matched to a gene. The CDR3 loop is CASSLTGAEVPETQYF. The CDR3 bases are TGTGCCAGCAGTCTAACAGGGGCTGAGGTTCCAGAGACCCAGTACTTC.

This clone has just one count. CDR3 region: CASTQRSSRGEQYF. CDR3 nucleotides: TGTGCCAGCACCCAGAGGTCTAGCCGCGGCGAGCAGTACTTC. The chain is built from TRBV2 and TRBJ2-7, with D possibly being TRBD2 (5 bases). V gave up 7 bases and J gave up 6 bases, with 19 bases separating them. Germline V gene lookup returns CDR1 SNHLY and CDR2 FYNNEI. The CDR3 spans 14 residues.

The V and J genes are TRBV3-1 (or the pseudogene TRBV3-2) and TRBJ2-2; 11 bases match TRBD2. The CDR3 runs 18 residues. Trimming took 0 bases from V and 6 from J; bases not matched to a gene: 9. Per the germline V gene, CDR1 is LGHDT and CDR2 is YNNKEL (reference sequence). The CDR3 protein is CASSQDPRLAGSSGELFF. Here the CDR3 DNA reads TGTGCCAGCAGCCAAGATCCCCGACTAGCGGGAAGTTCCGGGGAGCTGTTTTTT.